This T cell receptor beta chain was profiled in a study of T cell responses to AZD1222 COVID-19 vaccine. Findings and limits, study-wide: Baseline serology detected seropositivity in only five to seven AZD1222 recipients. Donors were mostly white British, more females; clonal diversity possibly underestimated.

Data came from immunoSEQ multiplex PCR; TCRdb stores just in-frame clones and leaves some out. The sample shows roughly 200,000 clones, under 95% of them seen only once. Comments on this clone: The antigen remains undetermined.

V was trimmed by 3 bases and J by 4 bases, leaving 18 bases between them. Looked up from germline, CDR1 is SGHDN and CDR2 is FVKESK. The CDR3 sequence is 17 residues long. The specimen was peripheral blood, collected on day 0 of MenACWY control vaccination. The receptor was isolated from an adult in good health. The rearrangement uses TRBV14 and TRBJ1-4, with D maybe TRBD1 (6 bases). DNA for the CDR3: TGTGCCAGCAGCCACCAGGGATGGGGGGCCCGTAATGAAAAACTGTTTTTT. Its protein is CASSHQGWGARNEKLFF.